The entry below describes one T cell receptor (beta chain). This sample is part of a study of response to subunit inactivated influenza vaccine. Each CDR3 protein gets one entry after TCRdb re-called the RT-PCR reads with MiXCR. The table records about 570,000 distinct CDR3 sequences, approximately 10% of them present only once. Germline-derived CDR1 and CDR2 are DFQATT and SNEGSKA (reference sequence). CDR3 length: 12 residues. The junction had 3 bases not matched to a gene; V was cut back by 6 bases and J by 3 bases. These data were likewise used in another study, on T cells expressing NK-cell markers. That report notes: Making the TCR beta cDNA relied on 5'RACE template switching with UMIs. An anti-gamma-delta TCR antibody confined sorting to alpha-beta TCR T cells across several of the experiments.

This sample comprised PBMCs from blood, obtained on the day of vaccination. The rearrangement joins TRBV20-1 to TRBJ1-2; 8 bases agree with TRBD1. This clonotype originated in a man between 45 and 60 years old who received an inactivated influenza vaccine. The chain's CDR3 is CSAQTGDYGYTF. The CDR3, as DNA: TGCAGTGCCCAGACAGGGGACTATGGCTACACCTTC.